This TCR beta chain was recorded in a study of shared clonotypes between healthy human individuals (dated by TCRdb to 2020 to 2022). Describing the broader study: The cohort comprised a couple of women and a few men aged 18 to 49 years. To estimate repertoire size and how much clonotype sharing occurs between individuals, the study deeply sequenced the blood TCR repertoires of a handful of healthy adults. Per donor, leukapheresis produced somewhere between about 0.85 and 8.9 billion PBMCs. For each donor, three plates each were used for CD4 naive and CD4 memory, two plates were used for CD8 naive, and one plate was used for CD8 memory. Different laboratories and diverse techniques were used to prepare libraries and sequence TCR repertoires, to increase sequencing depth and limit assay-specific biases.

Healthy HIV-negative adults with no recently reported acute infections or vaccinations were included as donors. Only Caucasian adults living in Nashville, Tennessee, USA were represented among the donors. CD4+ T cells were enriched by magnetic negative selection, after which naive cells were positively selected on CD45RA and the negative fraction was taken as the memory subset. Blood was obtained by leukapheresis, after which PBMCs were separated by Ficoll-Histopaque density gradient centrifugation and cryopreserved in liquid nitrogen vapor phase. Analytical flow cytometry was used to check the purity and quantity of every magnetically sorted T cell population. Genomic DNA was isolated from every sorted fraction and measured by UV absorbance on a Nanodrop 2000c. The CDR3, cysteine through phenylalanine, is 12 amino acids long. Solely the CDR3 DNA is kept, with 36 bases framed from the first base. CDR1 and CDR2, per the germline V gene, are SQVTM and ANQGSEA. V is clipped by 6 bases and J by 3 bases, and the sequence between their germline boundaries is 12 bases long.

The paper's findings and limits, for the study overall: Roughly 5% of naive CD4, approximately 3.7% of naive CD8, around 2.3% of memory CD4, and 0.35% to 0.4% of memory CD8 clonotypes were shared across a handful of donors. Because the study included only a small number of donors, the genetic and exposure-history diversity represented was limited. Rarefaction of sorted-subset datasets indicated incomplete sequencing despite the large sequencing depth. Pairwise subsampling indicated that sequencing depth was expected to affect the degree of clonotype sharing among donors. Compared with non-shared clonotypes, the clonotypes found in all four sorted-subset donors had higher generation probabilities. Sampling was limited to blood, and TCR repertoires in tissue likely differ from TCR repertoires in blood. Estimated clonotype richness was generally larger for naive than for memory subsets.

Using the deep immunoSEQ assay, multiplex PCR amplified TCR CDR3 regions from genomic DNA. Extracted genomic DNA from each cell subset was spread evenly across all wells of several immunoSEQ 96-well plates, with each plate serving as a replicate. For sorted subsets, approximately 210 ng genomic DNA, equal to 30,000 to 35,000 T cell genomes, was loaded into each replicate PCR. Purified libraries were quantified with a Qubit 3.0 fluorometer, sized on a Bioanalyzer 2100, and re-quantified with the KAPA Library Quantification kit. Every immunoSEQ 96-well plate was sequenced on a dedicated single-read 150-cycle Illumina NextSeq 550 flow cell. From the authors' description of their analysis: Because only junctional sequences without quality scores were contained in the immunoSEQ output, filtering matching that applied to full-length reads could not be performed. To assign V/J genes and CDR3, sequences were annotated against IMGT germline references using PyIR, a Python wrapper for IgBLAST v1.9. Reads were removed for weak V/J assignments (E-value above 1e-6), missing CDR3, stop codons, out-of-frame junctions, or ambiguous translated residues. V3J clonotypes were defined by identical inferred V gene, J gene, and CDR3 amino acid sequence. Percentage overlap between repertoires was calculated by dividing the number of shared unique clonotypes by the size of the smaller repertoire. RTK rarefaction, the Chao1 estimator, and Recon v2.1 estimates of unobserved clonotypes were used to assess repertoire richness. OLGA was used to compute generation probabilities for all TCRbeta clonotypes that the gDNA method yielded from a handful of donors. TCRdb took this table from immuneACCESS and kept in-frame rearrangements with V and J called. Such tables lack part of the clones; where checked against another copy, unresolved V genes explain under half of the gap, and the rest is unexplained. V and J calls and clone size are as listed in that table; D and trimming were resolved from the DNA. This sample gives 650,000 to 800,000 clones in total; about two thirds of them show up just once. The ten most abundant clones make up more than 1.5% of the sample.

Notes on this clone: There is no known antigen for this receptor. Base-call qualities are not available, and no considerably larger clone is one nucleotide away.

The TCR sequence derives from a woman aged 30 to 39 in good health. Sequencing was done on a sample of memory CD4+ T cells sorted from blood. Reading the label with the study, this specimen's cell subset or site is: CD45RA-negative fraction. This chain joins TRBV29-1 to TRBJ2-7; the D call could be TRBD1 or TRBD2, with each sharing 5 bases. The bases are TGCAGCGTAGGGGACGGGGACTACGAGCAGTACTTC. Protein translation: CSVGDGDYEQYF.